The 22 T cell receptor beta chains reported below all come from one sample, sequenced in a study of CD8+ T cells in alopecia areata. Treatment given: oral pan-JAK inhibitor, 5-10 mg twice daily. Extracted RNA was reverse transcribed into cDNA, the sequencing template. Produced via immunoSEQ multiplex PCR; TCRdb's table is partial and in-frame only. The sample lists 150,000 to 200,000 clones; roughly 60% were seen once. The sample in question was CD4+ T cells sorted from blood, obtained at week 24, from a patient treated with tofacitinib. The receptors here all came from a human donor with alopecia areata.

The chain carries TRBV27 and TRBJ2-5, with D unclear. The ends were cut back, 7 bases at V and 5 bases at J, with 8 bases in the middle. This CDR3 comprises 11 residues. Germline values: CDR1 MNHEY, CDR2 SMNVEV (reference sequence). The CDR3 region is CASTSRETQYF. As DNA, the CDR3 is TGTGCCAGCACCTCGAGGGAGACCCAGTACTTC.

The chain uses TRBV10-3 and TRBJ2-7; D unresolved. The CDR3 is 13 residues long. V was cut by 7 bases and J by 9 bases, with 19 bases left in between. Germline-derived CDR1 and CDR2 are ENHRY and SYGVKD. The CDR3 DNA reads as TGTGCCATCACCCCGGGCCCCTCGGATGGGCAGTACTTC. This encodes CAITPGPSDGQYF.

The table lists this clone with a count of one. The chain combines TRBV5-4 with TRBJ2-7; 10 bases are shared with TRBD1. V trimming: 6 bases; J trimming: 6 bases; junction bases outside the gene matches: 9. CDR3 length equals 14 residues. The germline V gene has CDR1 SGHNT and CDR2 YYREEE (reference sequence). The CDR3 sequence: CASTISGTGVEQYF. CDR3 DNA sequence: TGTGCCAGCACCATATCCGGGACAGGGGTCGAGCAGTACTTC.

As concerns this clone: The same CDR3 also results from other DNA sequences found in this sample. The rearrangement joins TRBV29-1 to TRBJ1-1; no clear D gene. The CDR3 is 11 residues long. CDR1 SQVTM and CDR2 ANQGSEA come from the germline V gene. Trimming shortened V by 6 bases and J by 0 bases, and 5 bases separated the two germline ends. The DNA for the CDR3 is TGCAGCGTCCGCCTGAACACTGAAGCTTTCTTT. It is translated as CSVRLNTEAFF.

The chain carries TRBV6-1 and TRBJ1-2; TRBD1 is a possible D gene (6 bases). The CDR3 has 14 amino acids. The V and J ends lost 6 bases and 0 bases respectively, with 11 bases between them. The germline V gene encodes CDR1 MNHNS and CDR2 SASEGT. CDR3 amino acids: CASRLDSANYGYTF. In DNA form, the CDR3 reads TGTGCCAGCAGACTGGACAGCGCTAACTATGGCTACACCTTC.

This clone was observed a single time. The chain joins TRBV29-1 to TRBJ1-5; a weak D match, TRBD1 (5 bases). Trimming shortened V by 5 bases and J by 2 bases, and 16 bases separated the two germline ends. The germline V gene encodes CDR1 SQVTM and CDR2 ANQGSEA. The CDR3 spans 15 residues. CDR3 sequence (DNA): TGCAGCGTTCAGATCGGGGCGATAGGCAATCAGCCCCAGCATTTT. Its protein product is CSVQIGAIGNQPQHF. The full variable domain, its missing parts supplied by reference TRBV29-1 and TRBJ1-5, is SAVISQKPSRDICQRGTSLTIQCQVDSQVTMMFWYRQQPGQSLTLIATANQGSEATYESGFVIDKFPISRPNLTFSTLTVSNMSPEDSSIYLCSVQIGAIGNQPQHFGDGTRLSIL.

V is TRBV19 and J is TRBJ1-2; TRBD1 agrees at 10 bases. V was clipped by 3 bases and J by 0 bases; unmatched bases: 10. The CDR3 covers 18 residues. Germline-derived CDR1 and CDR2 are LNHDA and SQIVND (reference sequence). The CDR3 region has the DNA TGTGCCAGTAGTATGGCGGGACAGGGGACGATTTCTAACTATGGCTACACCTTC. This translates into CASSMAGQGTISNYGYTF.

The chain uses TRBV2 and TRBJ2-5; D might be TRBD1 or TRBD2, each matching 7 bases. V lost 3 bases, J lost 4 bases, and 12 bases lay in between. Germline V CDR1 and CDR2: SNHLY, FYNNEI. The length of the CDR3 is 14 residues. In DNA, the CDR3 is TGTGCCAGCAGTGACAGGGGGGGTGGAGAGACCCAGTACTTC. This encodes CASSDRGGGETQYF.

This chain links TRBV4-3 with TRBJ1-1; 7 bases are shared with TRBD1. Germline V CDR1 and CDR2: LGHNA, YSLEER. J lost 5 bases, V lost 4 bases, and 7 bases had no gene match. This CDR3 comprises 14 residues. CDR3 sequence: CASSPSGGRTEAFF. The CDR3, as DNA: TGCGCCAGCAGCCCCTCAGGGGGTAGGACTGAAGCTTTCTTT.

This clone was picked up a small number of times. The chain employs TRBV30 and TRBJ1-4; no firm D call. The germline CDR1 and CDR2 sequences are GTSNPN and SVGIG (reference sequence). V lost 5 bases and J lost 5, with 12 bases in between. The CDR3 has 13 residues. CDR3 coding DNA: TGTGCCTGGTCTGAGGACGGGAATGAAAAACTGTTTTTT. Protein sequence: CAWSEDGNEKLFF.

The rearrangement links TRBV6-4 to TRBJ2-1; weak D call: TRBD2 (5 bases). Trimming shortened V by 5 bases and J by 5 bases, and 10 bases separated the two germline ends. The germline V gene encodes CDR1 MRHNA and CDR2 SNTAGT. This CDR3 has 13 residues. The CDR3: CASSTDSNNEQFF. The CDR3 bases are TGTGCCAGCAGTACGGACTCTAACAATGAGCAGTTCTTC.

The J gene is TRBJ1-5, the V gene TRBV29-1, with D possibly matching TRBD1 (6 bases). The V and J ends lost 4 bases and 5 bases respectively, with 12 bases between them. Germline values: CDR1 SQVTM, CDR2 ANQGSEA. The CDR3 runs to 13 residues. Here the CDR3 DNA reads TGCAGCGTTGGAGGGGGTTTACATCAGCCCCAGCATTTT. Amino acids: CSVGGGLHQPQHF.

The CDR3, as DNA: TGTGCCAGCAGTGCTCGGGGGGGTAACTATGGCTACACCTTC. Its protein is CASSARGGNYGYTF. J is TRBJ1-2 and V is TRBV6-5; TRBD1 is a possible D gene (5 bases). The germline CDR1 and CDR2 sequences are MNHEY and SVGAGI. The CDR3 has 14 residues. Trimming took off 5 bases at V and 1 base at J, with 11 bases between the two ends.

The rearrangement uses TRBV5-6 and TRBJ1-2, with 7 bases fitting TRBD1. The junction had 13 bases not matched to a gene; V was cut back by 3 bases and J by 5 bases. The CDR3 runs to 16 residues. Germline V lookup: CDR1 SGHDT, CDR2 YYEEEE. The CDR3 loop reads CASSSLGQQRVYGYTF. The CDR3 coding sequence is TGTGCCAGCAGCTCGCTGGGACAGCAGAGGGTTTATGGCTACACCTTC.

This clone was recorded a few times. The chain carries TRBV29-1 and TRBJ2-3; D remains unclear. Germline CDR1 reads SQVTM; CDR2 reads ANQGSEA. The CDR3 is 12 amino acids. Trimming stripped 3 bases from V and 0 bases from J, with 4 bases between. CDR3 coding DNA: TGCAGCGTTGAGATGAGCACAGATACGCAGTATTTT. Translation: CSVEMSTDTQYF.

The sample holds one count of this clone. The rearrangement links TRBV11-2 to TRBJ2-7; no reliable D call. Germline CDR1 reads SGHAT; CDR2 reads FQNNGV. V shed 1 base and J shed 3 bases, with 13 bases lying between them. The CDR3 consists of 15 residues. The CDR3 protein is CASSLGSLTLYEQYF. The CDR3 DNA reads as TGTGCCAGCAGCTTAGGCTCCTTGACTCTCTACGAGCAGTACTTC.

The CDR3 DNA follows: TGTGCCTGGGACCGCACAGATACGCAGTATTTT. It specifies CAWDRTDTQYF. The V call is TRBV30, the J call TRBJ2-3; D uncertain. The CDR3 runs 11 residues. From germline, CDR1 is GTSNPN and CDR2 SVGIG (reference sequence). The V and J ends lost 5 bases and 1 base respectively, with 4 bases between them.

V usage is TRBV27 and J usage is TRBJ1-6, with TRBD1 matching 8 bases. The V segment lost 3 bases and the J segment 8 bases; nucleotides outside the gene matches: 6. There are 15 residues in the CDR3. From germline, CDR1 is MNHEY and CDR2 SMNVEV (reference sequence). The CDR3 bases are TGTGCCAGCAGTTTTTCAACAGGGGGAGATTCACCCCTCCACTTT. Its translation: CASSFSTGGDSPLHF.

The rearrangement uses TRBV25-1 and TRBJ1-2, with no clear D. Germline V lookup: CDR1 MGHDK, CDR2 SYGVNS. This CDR3 has 14 amino acids. V was shortened by 1 base and J by 3 bases, with 9 bases between the two germline ends. The CDR3 region has the DNA TGTGCCAGCAGTGAATTCGGACTTGACTATGGCTACACCTTC. It codes for CASSEFGLDYGYTF.

This clone was seen only once. The rearrangement links TRBV15 to TRBJ2-3, with no clear D. CDR1 LNHNV and CDR2 YYDKDF come from the germline V gene (reference sequence). The CDR3 spans 14 residues. V lost 0 bases, J lost 0 bases, and 4 bases lay in between. The CDR3 sequence is CATSRDGSTDTQYF. The CDR3 DNA is TGTGCCACCAGCAGAGACGGGAGCACAGATACGCAGTATTTT.

The rearrangement links TRBV9 to TRBJ1-1; D call uncertain. CDR1 and CDR2 from the germline V gene are SGDLS and YYNGEE. The CDR3 sequence is 14 residues long. Trimming pared 0 bases from V and 2 bases from J, leaving 8 bases between. The CDR3 region is CASSVEVGNTEAFF. In nucleotides, the CDR3 is TGTGCCAGCAGCGTAGAGGTGGGCAACACTGAAGCTTTCTTT.

The rearrangement uses TRBV25-1 and TRBJ2-1, with D tentatively TRBD2 (5 bases). The germline V gene encodes CDR1 MGHDK and CDR2 SYGVNS. The CDR3 contains 15 residues. Trimming pared 2 bases from V and 9 bases from J, leaving 17 bases between. This chain's CDR3 is CASSEGGYGRGEQFF. In DNA, the CDR3 is TGTGCCAGCAGTGAAGGTGGTTATGGACGGGGTGAGCAGTTCTTC.